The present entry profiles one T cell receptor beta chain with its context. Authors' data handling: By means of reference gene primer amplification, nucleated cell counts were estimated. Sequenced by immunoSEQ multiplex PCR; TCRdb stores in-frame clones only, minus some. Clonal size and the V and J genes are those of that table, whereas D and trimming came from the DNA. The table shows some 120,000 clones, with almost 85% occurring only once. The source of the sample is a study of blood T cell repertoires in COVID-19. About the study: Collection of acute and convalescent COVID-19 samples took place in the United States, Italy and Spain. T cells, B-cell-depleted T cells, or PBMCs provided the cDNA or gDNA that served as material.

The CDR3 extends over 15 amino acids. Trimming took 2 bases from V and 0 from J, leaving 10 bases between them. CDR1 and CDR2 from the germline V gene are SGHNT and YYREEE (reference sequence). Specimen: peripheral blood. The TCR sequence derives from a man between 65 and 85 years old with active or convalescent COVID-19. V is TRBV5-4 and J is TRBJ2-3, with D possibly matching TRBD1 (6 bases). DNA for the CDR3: TGTGCCAGCAGCTTTGGGGGCTTAAGCACAGATACGCAGTATTTT. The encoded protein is CASSFGGLSTDTQYF.